Listed below are T cell receptor beta chains from one sample, sequenced in a study. Each CDR3 protein is one row after TCRdb ran MiXCR on the 5' RACE reads. The data show some 54,000 distinct CDR3 sequences, with approximately 17% seen just once and 2% to 2.5% held by the top ten. Sequenced material: naive CD4+ T cells sorted from blood. Source of these receptors: a female donor with breast cancer. Each CDR3 is given with its conserved first and last residue. Clone size is stated in some rows and not others, as once, few, many or a class when expanded.

13,TRBV4-3,few,CASSQQENTEAFF
16,TRBV7-2,.,CASSFRAGPLNNEQFF
17,TRBV28,.,CASTPRQGRVYNTEAFF
15,TRBV7-9,.,CASSLALATYNEQFF
16,TRBV4-1,.,CASSQDAGGVREKLFF
16,TRBV5-4,many,CASSLQGAPNQETQYF
12,TRBV29-1,.,CSVGERRGEQYF
11,TRBV20-1,few,CSASRDSGYTF
15,TRBV20-1,few,CSTRDAGTGYNEQFF
12,TRBV20-1,few,CSASWGWETQYF